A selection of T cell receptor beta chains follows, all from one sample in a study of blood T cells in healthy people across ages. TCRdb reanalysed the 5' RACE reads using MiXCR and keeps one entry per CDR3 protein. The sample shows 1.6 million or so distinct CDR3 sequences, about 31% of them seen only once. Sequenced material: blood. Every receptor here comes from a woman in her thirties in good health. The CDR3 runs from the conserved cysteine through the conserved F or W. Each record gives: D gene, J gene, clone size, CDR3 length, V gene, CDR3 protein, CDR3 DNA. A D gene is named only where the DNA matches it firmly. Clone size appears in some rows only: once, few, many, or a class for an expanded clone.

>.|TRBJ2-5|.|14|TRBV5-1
CASSFGNSQETQYF
TGCGCCAGCAGCTTCGGGAACAGCCAAGAGACCCAGTACTTC
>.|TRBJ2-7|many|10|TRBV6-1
CASTAYEQYF
TGTGCCAGCACGGCCTACGAGCAGTACTTC
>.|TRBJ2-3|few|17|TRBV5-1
CASCDLGGALETDTQYF
TGCGCCAGCTGCGACTTGGGCGGGGCCCTAGAGACAGATACGCAGTATTTT
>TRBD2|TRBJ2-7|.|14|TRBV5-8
CASSFTSADYEQYF
TGTGCCAGCAGCTTTACTAGCGCCGACTACGAGCAGTACTTC
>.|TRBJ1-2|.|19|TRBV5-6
CASASGPRAGPTPNYGYTF
TGTGCCAGCGCGAGTGGCCCCAGGGCTGGGCCGACCCCTAACTATGGCTACACCTTC
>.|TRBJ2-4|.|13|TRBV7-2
CASSVGHSNIQYF
TGTGCCAGCAGCGTGGGACATTCGAACATTCAGTACTTC
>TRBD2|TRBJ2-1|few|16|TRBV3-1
CASSHETTSGDNEQFF
TGTGCCAGCAGCCATGAAACAACTAGCGGTGACAATGAGCAGTTCTTC
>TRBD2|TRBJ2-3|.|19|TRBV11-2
CASSLPRAGGAGVTDTQYF
TGTGCCAGCAGCTTACCCCGGGCGGGGGGAGCGGGAGTGACAGATACGCAGTATTTT
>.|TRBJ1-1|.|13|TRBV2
CASSQTVSTEAFF
TGTGCCAGCAGCCAGACGGTATCCACTGAAGCTTTCTTT
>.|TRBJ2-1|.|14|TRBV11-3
CASSLGSEHNEQFF
TGTGCCAGCAGCTTAGGATCCGAGCACAATGAGCAGTTCTTC
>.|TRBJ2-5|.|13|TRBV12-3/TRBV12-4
CASSFAGPETQYF
TGTGCCAGCAGTTTCGCGGGTCCGGAGACCCAGTACTTC
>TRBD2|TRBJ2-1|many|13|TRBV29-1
CSGGLAGNNEQFF
TGCAGCGGGGGACTAGCGGGTAACAATGAGCAGTTCTTC
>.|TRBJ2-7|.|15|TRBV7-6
CASSLFSSITGEQYF
TGTGCCAGCAGCCTGTTCTCTAGCATAACGGGTGAGCAGTACTTC
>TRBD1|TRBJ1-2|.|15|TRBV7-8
CASSPEIQGARGYTF
TGTGCCAGCAGCCCGGAGATACAGGGGGCGCGGGGCTACACCTTC
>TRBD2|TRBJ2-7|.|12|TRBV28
CRSCGRTYEQYF
TGCCGGAGTTGCGGGAGAACCTACGAGCAGTACTTC
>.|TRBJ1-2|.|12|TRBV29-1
CSGGTQHYGYTF
TGCAGCGGGGGGACACAACACTATGGCTACACCTTC
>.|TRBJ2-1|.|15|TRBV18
CASSQERPRWNEQFF
TGTGCCAGCTCACAGGAGCGCCCGCGTTGGAATGAGCAGTTCTTC
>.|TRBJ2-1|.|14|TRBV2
CASMGPREHNEQFF
TGTGCCAGCATGGGTCCACGGGAACACAATGAGCAGTTCTTC
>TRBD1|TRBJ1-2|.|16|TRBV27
CASSPSAGGVNYGYTF
TGTGCCAGCAGTCCGTCGGCAGGGGGTGTTAACTATGGCTACACCTTC
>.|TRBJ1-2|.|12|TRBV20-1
CSAPGENYGYTF
TGCAGTGCCCCCGGGGAAAACTATGGCTACACCTTC
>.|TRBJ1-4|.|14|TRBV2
CASIGTPTNEKLFF
TGTGCCAGCATCGGGACTCCGACTAATGAAAAACTGTTTTTT
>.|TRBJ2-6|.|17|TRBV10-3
CAISSTGRSSGANVRTF
TGTGCCATCAGCTCGACAGGTCGAAGCTCTGGGGCCAACGTCCGGACTTTC
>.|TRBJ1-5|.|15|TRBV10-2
CASSESPGVNQPQHF
TGCGCCAGCAGTGAGTCGCCAGGGGTAAATCAGCCCCAGCATTTT
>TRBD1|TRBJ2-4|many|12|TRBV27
CASSDRGNIQYF
TGTGCCAGCAGTGACAGGGGGAACATTCAGTACTTC
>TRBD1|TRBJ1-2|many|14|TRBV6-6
CASSVRTGLYGYTF
TGTGCCAGCAGCGTACGGACAGGTCTTTATGGCTACACCTTC
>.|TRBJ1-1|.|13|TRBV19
CASSIFSASVAFF
TGTGCCAGTAGTATTTTCTCGGCGTCCGTAGCTTTCTTT
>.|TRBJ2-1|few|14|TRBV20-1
CSARGGPHGYEQFF
TGCAGTGCTAGAGGTGGACCCCACGGCTATGAGCAGTTCTTC
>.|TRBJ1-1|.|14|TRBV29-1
CSVFWLGVGTEAFF
TGCAGCGTTTTTTGGTTAGGGGTGGGGACTGAAGCTTTCTTT
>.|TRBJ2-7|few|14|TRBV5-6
CASSSQFQDYEQYF
TGTGCCAGCAGCTCCCAGTTCCAGGACTACGAGCAGTACTTC
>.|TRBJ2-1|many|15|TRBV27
CASSREGGRYNEQFF
TGTGCCAGCAGTAGGGAGGGGGGACGGTACAATGAGCAGTTCTTC
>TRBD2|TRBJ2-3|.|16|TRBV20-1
CSASPRAGGPTDTQYF
TGCAGTGCTAGTCCTCGGGCGGGAGGGCCAACGGATACGCAGTATTTT
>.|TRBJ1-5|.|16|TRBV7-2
CASSQTSGYSNQPQHF
TGTGCCAGCAGCCAGACTTCCGGGTATAGCAATCAGCCTCAGCATTTT
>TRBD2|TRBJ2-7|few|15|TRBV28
CASSSTGGLAGKQYF
TGTGCCAGCAGTTCGACCGGGGGACTAGCGGGAAAGCAGTACTTC
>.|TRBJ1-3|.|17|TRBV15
CATSRAPTGTSGNTIYF
TGTGCCACCAGCAGAGCTCCGACAGGAACCTCTGGAAACACCATATATTTT
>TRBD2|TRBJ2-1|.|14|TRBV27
CASSFSGRAGEQFF
TGTGCCAGCAGTTTTAGCGGGAGGGCCGGGGAGCAGTTCTTC
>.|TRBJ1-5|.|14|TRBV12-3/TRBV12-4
CASSFNSGNQPQHF
TGTGCCAGCAGTTTTAATTCTGGGAACCAGCCCCAGCATTTT
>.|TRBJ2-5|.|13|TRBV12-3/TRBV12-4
CASGWDPQETQYF
TGTGCCAGCGGATGGGACCCACAAGAGACCCAGTACTTC
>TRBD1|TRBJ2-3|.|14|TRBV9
CASSPWDSADTQYF
TGTGCCAGCAGCCCATGGGACAGTGCAGATACGCAGTATTTT
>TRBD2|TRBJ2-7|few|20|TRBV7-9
CASSLPGAGAKLAGAYEQYF
TGTGCCAGCAGCTTACCGGGAGCGGGGGCGAAACTAGCGGGAGCCTACGAGCAGTACTTC
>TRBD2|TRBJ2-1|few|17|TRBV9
CASSTLSGGQSYNEQFF
TGTGCCAGCAGCACCCTTAGCGGGGGTCAATCCTACAATGAGCAGTTCTTC
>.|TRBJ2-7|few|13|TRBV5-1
CASSLDRDGEQYF
TGCGCCAGCAGCTTGGACAGGGACGGAGAGCAGTACTTC
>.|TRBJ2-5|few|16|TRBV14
CASSQDLLTAQETQYF
TGTGCCAGCAGCCAAGATCTGCTGACAGCTCAAGAGACCCAGTACTTC
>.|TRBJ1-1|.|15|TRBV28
CASSPYRSSNTEAFF
TGTGCCAGCAGTCCCTACCGGTCCTCGAACACTGAAGCTTTCTTT
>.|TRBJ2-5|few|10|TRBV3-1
CASSQRTQYF
TGTGCCAGCAGCCAAAGGACCCAGTACTTC